The rows below give T cell receptor beta chains drawn from one sample of a study of blood T cells in healthy people across ages. TCRdb recomputed calls from the 5' RACE reads with MiXCR, one row per CDR3 protein. This sample has fewer than 800,000 distinct CDR3 sequences, with approximately 49% found just once. Sequenced sample: blood. The receptors were sampled from a woman in her fifties or sixties in good health. Both conserved end residues are part of each CDR3. The D gene is left open where the match is weak. Some rows mark clone size as missing; the rest say once, few, many or name a class of expanded clone.

clone_size: few; v_call: TRBV20-1; d_call: TRBD2; j_call: TRBJ2-7; cdr3_aa: CSARNPKLAGAHSEQYF; cdr3_nt: TGCAGTGCTCGTAATCCCAAACTAGCGGGAGCTCATTCCGAGCAGTACTTC
clone_size: few; v_call: TRBV20-1; d_call: TRBD1; j_call: TRBJ2-1; cdr3_aa: CSAPERQGNEQFF; cdr3_nt: TGCAGTGCTCCGGAGAGACAGGGCAATGAGCAGTTCTTC
clone_size: NA; v_call: TRBV25-1; d_call: TRBD1; j_call: TRBJ1-2; cdr3_aa: CASSEPNRGNGYTF; cdr3_nt: TGTGCCAGCAGTGAACCAAACAGGGGGAATGGCTACACCTTC
clone_size: NA; v_call: TRBV28; d_call: TRBD1; j_call: TRBJ1-2; cdr3_aa: CASRRRGGQGHLGGYTF; cdr3_nt: TGTGCCAGCAGACGACGGGGAGGACAGGGCCACTTGGGGGGCTACACCTTC
clone_size: few; v_call: TRBV4-2; d_call: TRBD2; j_call: TRBJ2-3; cdr3_aa: CASSQATSGSADTQYF; cdr3_nt: TGTGCCAGCAGCCAAGCGACTAGCGGGAGCGCAGATACGCAGTATTTT
clone_size: NA; v_call: TRBV20-1; d_call: NA; j_call: TRBJ2-7; cdr3_aa: CSASSHQATYEQYF; cdr3_nt: TGCAGTGCTAGTTCACATCAGGCGACCTACGAGCAGTACTTC
clone_size: NA; v_call: TRBV4-2; d_call: NA; j_call: TRBJ2-3; cdr3_aa: CASSPAEGDTQYF; cdr3_nt: TGTGCCAGCAGCCCGGCGGAAGGGGATACGCAGTATTTT
clone_size: NA; v_call: TRBV12-3/TRBV12-4; d_call: TRBD2; j_call: TRBJ2-7; cdr3_aa: CASSFRGLAGVGNEQYF; cdr3_nt: TGTGCCAGCAGTTTCAGGGGACTAGCGGGAGTTGGAAACGAGCAGTACTTC
clone_size: NA; v_call: TRBV20-1; d_call: NA; j_call: TRBJ2-6; cdr3_aa: CSAQGANVLTF; cdr3_nt: TGCAGTGCCCAAGGGGCCAACGTCCTGACTTTC
clone_size: few; v_call: TRBV9; d_call: TRBD2; j_call: TRBJ2-1; cdr3_aa: CASSVATTGGPHEQFF; cdr3_nt: TGTGCCAGCAGCGTAGCTACGACGGGAGGGCCCCATGAGCAGTTCTTC
clone_size: few; v_call: TRBV20-1; d_call: NA; j_call: TRBJ2-1; cdr3_aa: CSARRPGSSYNEQFF; cdr3_nt: TGCAGTGCTAGACGCCCAGGTAGCTCCTACAATGAGCAGTTCTTC
clone_size: NA; v_call: TRBV20-1; d_call: NA; j_call: TRBJ1-2; cdr3_aa: CSARDYGGVNYGYTF; cdr3_nt: TGCAGTGCTAGAGATTACGGGGGTGTTAACTATGGCTACACCTTC
clone_size: few; v_call: TRBV14; d_call: NA; j_call: TRBJ2-7; cdr3_aa: CASSPGPPMEQYF; cdr3_nt: TGTGCCAGCAGCCCGGGGCCCCCCATGGAGCAGTACTTC